The TCR beta chain under discussion was sequenced for a study of cytomegalovirus exposure and HLA in healthy donors. Background on the study: Roughly 180 million T cells yielded 90 million to 130 million unique TCR beta sequences in earlier analysis.

CDR3 size: 15 residues. The germline CDR1 and CDR2 sequences are MNHEY and SVGAGI. V dropped 7 bases and J dropped 3; count of bases not matched to a gene: 9. Overall study findings and caveats: In a later analysis, TCR association rates varied by HLA locus: DRB1 most, HLA-C fewest.

Details on this clone: What it binds is unknown.

Primers included in the PCR were 60 Vbeta and 13 Jbeta primers. The data were produced by immunoSEQ multiplex PCR, yet TCRdb's version contains in-frame clones alone and is incomplete. The sample records roughly 120,000 clones, 65% to 80% being singletons. Material for sequencing was PBMCs. This chain joins TRBV6-5 and TRBJ2-7; 10 bases agree with TRBD1. The sequence derives from a man younger than 35 in good health and CMV-seropositive. For the CDR3, the DNA is TGTGCCAGCACCTTCCGTAGGACAGGGGGCTACGAGCAGTACTTC. It encodes CASTFRRTGGYEQYF.